Listed below are T cell receptor beta chains from one sample, sequenced in a study of blood T cell repertoires in COVID-19. Clones were read by immunoSEQ multiplex PCR, and TCRdb kept only the in-frame ones, dropping some. This table has about 180,000 clones, about 86% appearing once. The sample consisted of peripheral blood. These TCRs come from a man between 65 and 80 years old with active or convalescent COVID-19. Each CDR3 is given with its conserved first and last residue. The D gene is left open where the match is weak. Where a row states a size, it is once, few, many or the class of an expanded clone; other rows omit it.

clone_size,v_call,j_call,cdr3_length,d_call,cdr3_aa,cdr3_nt
.,TRBV4-1,TRBJ2-2,15,.,CASSREEFSTGELFF,TGCGCCAGCAGTCGAGAGGAGTTTTCCACCGGGGAGCTGTTTTTT
.,TRBV7-9,TRBJ1-3,15,TRBD1,CASRRGRNSGNTIYF,TGTGCCAGCAGGAGGGGGCGGAACTCTGGAAACACCATATATTTT
many,TRBV6-2/TRBV6-3,TRBJ1-1,13,.,CASSYGQTTEAFF,TGTGCCAGCAGTTACGGGCAGACCACTGAAGCTTTCTTT
.,TRBV29-1,TRBJ1-2,14,.,CSVGAGVTFYGYTF,TGCAGCGTTGGGGCAGGGGTTACATTCTATGGCTACACCTTC
.,TRBV28,TRBJ2-7,12,.,CASSLGGYEQYF,TGTGCCAGCAGTTTAGGCGGCTACGAGCAGTACTTC
.,TRBV15,TRBJ2-3,17,TRBD2,CATKVGSSGGEADTQYF,TGTGCCACCAAAGTAGGGTCCAGCGGGGGGGAAGCAGATACGCAGTATTTT
few,TRBV9,TRBJ1-3,17,TRBD1,CASSGTGGSKAGNTIYF,TGTGCCAGCAGCGGGACAGGGGGCAGTAAGGCTGGAAACACCATATATTTT
.,TRBV7-8,TRBJ2-7,14,.,CASSLFLEPYEQYF,TGTGCCAGCAGCTTATTCCTAGAGCCCTACGAGCAGTACTTC
few,TRBV15,TRBJ1-2,16,.,CATSRGGTGLIDGYTF,TGTGCCACCAGCAGAGGTGGAACAGGGTTGATCGATGGCTACACCTTC
.,TRBV10-2,TRBJ2-2,14,.,CASSDPANTGELFF,TGCGCCAGCAGTGACCCAGCGAACACCGGGGAGCTGTTTTTT
.,TRBV27,TRBJ1-5,16,TRBD1,CASSSRGTGGNQPQHF,TGTGCCAGCAGTTCTCGGGGGACAGGGGGCAATCAGCCCCAGCATTTT
.,TRBV30,TRBJ1-2,13,.,CAWSPRGWLGYTF,TGTGCCTGGAGCCCGCGGGGCTGGCTTGGCTACACCTTC
few,TRBV5-1,TRBJ1-1,13,.,CASSSTANTEAFF,TGCGCCAGCAGCTCGACAGCGAACACTGAAGCTTTCTTT
.,TRBV27,TRBJ1-2,14,.,CASSSRGAQYGYTF,TGTGCCAGCAGTTCCCGGGGGGCACAGTATGGCTACACCTTC
.,TRBV6-5,TRBJ2-7,15,TRBD1,CASSPRDRGYYEQYF,TGTGCCAGCAGTCCCAGGGACAGGGGGTACTACGAGCAGTACTTC
.,TRBV6-2/TRBV6-3,TRBJ1-2,14,.,CASSPIGVRNGYTF,TGTGCCAGCAGTCCCATAGGGGTAAGGAATGGCTACACCTTC
once,TRBV7-9,TRBJ1-2,15,.,CASSLSGGTNYGYTF,TGTGCCAGCAGCTTATCCGGGGGAACTAACTATGGCTACACCTTC
.,TRBV19,TRBJ1-5,14,TRBD1,CASSTDRGLRPQHF,TGTGCCAGTAGTACGGACAGGGGGCTTCGGCCCCAGCATTTT
few,TRBV18,TRBJ1-2,15,.,CASSPPRGFVYGYTF,TGTGCCAGCTCACCACCTAGGGGTTTCGTCTATGGCTACACCTTC
.,TRBV24-1,TRBJ1-5,15,TRBD1,CATSPGQLTGQPQHF,TGTGCCACCAGTCCGGGACAGTTGACCGGTCAGCCCCAGCATTTT
.,TRBV24-1,TRBJ2-2,17,.,CATSAPRGRGDTGELFF,TGTGCCACCAGTGCCCCCCGAGGCAGGGGGGACACCGGGGAGCTGTTTTTT
.,TRBV28,TRBJ2-7,14,TRBD2,CAIQSSGAPYEQYF,TGTGCCATCCAATCTAGCGGAGCTCCCTACGAGCAGTACTTC
.,TRBV6-2/TRBV6-3,TRBJ1-1,15,TRBD1,CASSYSGQVNTEAFF,TGTGCCAGCAGTTACTCGGGACAGGTGAACACTGAAGCTTTCTTT
many,TRBV5-1,TRBJ1-2,13,TRBD1,CASSLGGQASYTF,TGCGCCAGCAGCTTGGGTGGACAGGCCTCGTATACCTTC
.,TRBV30,TRBJ2-7,12,.,CAYHPQTGEQYF,TGTGCCTACCACCCCCAGACGGGGGAGCAGTACTTC
.,TRBV30,TRBJ1-2,12,.,CAWSRQTRGYTF,TGTGCCTGGAGTAGGCAGACCAGGGGCTACACCTTC
.,TRBV5-1,TRBJ1-1,14,.,CASMIITGDTEAFF,TGCGCCAGCATGATAATTACCGGGGACACTGAAGCTTTCTTT
few,TRBV28,TRBJ2-2,13,.,CASSSRGTGELFF,TGTGCCAGCAGTTCGAGGGGGACCGGGGAGCTGTTTTTT
once,TRBV6-2/TRBV6-3,TRBJ2-7,12,.,CASSYRYYEQYF,TGTGCCAGCAGTTACCGGTACTACGAGCAGTACTTC
.,TRBV20-1,TRBJ2-3,14,TRBD2,CSASAGGGTDTQYF,TGCAGTGCTAGTGCGGGGGGCGGAACAGATACGCAGTATTTT
once,TRBV5-6,TRBJ1-5,14,.,CASSLAGNNQPQHF,TGTGCCAGCAGCTTGGCAGGGAACAATCAGCCCCAGCATTTT
few,TRBV10-2,TRBJ2-5,16,TRBD2,CASSDPAGGLQETQYF,TGCGCCAGCAGTGACCCAGCGGGGGGCCTCCAAGAGACCCAGTACTTC
.,TRBV6-1,TRBJ1-1,13,.,CASSESGTPEAFF,TGTGCCAGCAGTGAGTCCGGGACACCTGAAGCTTTCTTT
.,TRBV6-6,TRBJ1-6,15,TRBD1,CASSPRTGGDSPLHF,TGTGCCAGCAGTCCTCGGACAGGCGGGGATTCACCCCTCCACTTT
.,TRBV6-6,TRBJ1-2,16,TRBD1,CASSYSNDRDYYGYTF,TGTGCCAGCAGTTACTCGAATGACAGGGATTACTATGGCTACACCTTC
.,TRBV7-2,TRBJ1-1,15,.,CASSPRTELWTEAFF,TGTGCCAGCAGTCCAAGGACAGAGCTTTGGACTGAAGCTTTCTTT
.,TRBV11-2,TRBJ2-2,15,.,CASSLPPHSTGELFF,TGTGCCAGCAGCCTACCGCCCCATAGCACCGGGGAGCTGTTTTTT
.,TRBV28,TRBJ1-2,15,.,CASQFQREKFYGYTF,TGTGCCAGCCAATTCCAGCGGGAGAAGTTCTATGGCTACACCTTC
.,TRBV7-2,TRBJ2-5,16,TRBD2,CASSLGGLAGRETQYF,TGTGCCAGCAGCTTAGGGGGACTAGCGGGTAGAGAGACCCAGTACTTC
.,TRBV9,TRBJ2-1,14,.,CASSVSGSYNEQFF,TGTGCCAGCAGCGTTAGCGGCTCCTACAATGAGCAGTTCTTC
.,TRBV12-3/TRBV12-4,TRBJ1-2,13,.,CASSLTQGIGYTF,TGTGCCAGCAGTCTTACTCAGGGTATAGGCTACACCTTC